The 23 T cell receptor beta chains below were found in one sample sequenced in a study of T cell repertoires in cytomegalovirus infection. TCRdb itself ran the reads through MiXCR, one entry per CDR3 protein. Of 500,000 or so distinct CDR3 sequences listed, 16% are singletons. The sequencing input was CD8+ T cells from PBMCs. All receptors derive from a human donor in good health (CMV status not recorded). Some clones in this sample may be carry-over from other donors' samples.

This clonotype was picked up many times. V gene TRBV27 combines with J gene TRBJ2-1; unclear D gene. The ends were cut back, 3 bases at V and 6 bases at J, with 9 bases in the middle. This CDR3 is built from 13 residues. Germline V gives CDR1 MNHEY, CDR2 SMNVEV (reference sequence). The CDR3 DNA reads TGTGCCAGCAGTTTTAAGCTCGGCAATGAGCAGTTCTTC. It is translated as CASSFKLGNEQFF.

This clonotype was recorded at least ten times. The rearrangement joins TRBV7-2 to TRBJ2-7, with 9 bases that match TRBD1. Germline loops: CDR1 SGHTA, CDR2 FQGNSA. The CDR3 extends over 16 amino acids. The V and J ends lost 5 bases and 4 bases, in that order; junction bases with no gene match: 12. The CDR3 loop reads CASSPQGQGVSYEQYF. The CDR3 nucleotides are TGTGCCAGCAGCCCTCAGGGACAGGGAGTCTCGTACGAGCAGTACTTC.

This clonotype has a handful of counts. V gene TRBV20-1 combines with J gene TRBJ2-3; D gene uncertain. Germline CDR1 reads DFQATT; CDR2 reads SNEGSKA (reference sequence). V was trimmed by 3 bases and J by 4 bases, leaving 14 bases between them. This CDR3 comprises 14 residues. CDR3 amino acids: CSASRASVSDTQYF. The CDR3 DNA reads TGCAGTGCTAGCCGGGCTTCGGTCTCAGATACGCAGTATTTT.

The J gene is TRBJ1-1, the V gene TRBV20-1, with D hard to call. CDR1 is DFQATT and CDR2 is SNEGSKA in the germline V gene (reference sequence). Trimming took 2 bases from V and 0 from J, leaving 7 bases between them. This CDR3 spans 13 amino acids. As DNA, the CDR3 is TGCAGTGCTAGATTTCGGATGAACACTGAAGCTTTCTTT. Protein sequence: CSARFRMNTEAFF.

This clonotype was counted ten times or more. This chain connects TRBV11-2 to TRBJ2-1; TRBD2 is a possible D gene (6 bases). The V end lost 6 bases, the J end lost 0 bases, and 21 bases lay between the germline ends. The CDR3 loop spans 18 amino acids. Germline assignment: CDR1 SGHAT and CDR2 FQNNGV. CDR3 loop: CASRAATRQRSSYNEQFF. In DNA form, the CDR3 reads TGTGCCAGCAGGGCCGCGACTAGACAGAGAAGCTCCTACAATGAGCAGTTCTTC.

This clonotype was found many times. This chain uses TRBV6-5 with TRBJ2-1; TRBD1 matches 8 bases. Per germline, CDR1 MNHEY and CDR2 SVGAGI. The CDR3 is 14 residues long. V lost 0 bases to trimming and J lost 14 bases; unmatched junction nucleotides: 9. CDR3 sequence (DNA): TGTGCCAGCAGTTACTCTGACAGGGGCAGATTAGAGTTCTTC. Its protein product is CASSYSDRGRLEFF.

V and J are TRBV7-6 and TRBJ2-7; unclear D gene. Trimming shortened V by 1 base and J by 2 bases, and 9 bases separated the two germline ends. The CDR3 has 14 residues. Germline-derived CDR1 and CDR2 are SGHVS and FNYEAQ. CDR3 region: CASSLGVSPYEQYF. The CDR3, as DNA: TGTGCCAGCAGCTTAGGGGTTAGCCCCTACGAGCAGTACTTC.

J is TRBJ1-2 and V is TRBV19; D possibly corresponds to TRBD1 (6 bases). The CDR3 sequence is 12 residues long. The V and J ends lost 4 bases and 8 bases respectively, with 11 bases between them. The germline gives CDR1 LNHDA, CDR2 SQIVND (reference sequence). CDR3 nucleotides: TGTGCCAGTAGTACCTACAGGGACGGCTACACCTTC. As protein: CASSTYRDGYTF.

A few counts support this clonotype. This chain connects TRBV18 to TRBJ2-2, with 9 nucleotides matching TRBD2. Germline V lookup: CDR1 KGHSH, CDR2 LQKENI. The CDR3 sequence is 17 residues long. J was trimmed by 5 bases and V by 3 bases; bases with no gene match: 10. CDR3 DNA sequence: TGTGCCAGCTCACCGATGGGACTAGCCTTCATTACCGGGGAGCTGTTTTTT. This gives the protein CASSPMGLAFITGELFF.

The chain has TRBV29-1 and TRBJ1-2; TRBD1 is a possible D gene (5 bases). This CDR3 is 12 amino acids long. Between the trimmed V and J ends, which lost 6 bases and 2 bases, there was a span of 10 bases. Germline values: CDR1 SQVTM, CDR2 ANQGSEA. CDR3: CSVMGPNYGYTF. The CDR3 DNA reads TGCAGCGTAATGGGACCGAACTATGGCTACACCTTC.

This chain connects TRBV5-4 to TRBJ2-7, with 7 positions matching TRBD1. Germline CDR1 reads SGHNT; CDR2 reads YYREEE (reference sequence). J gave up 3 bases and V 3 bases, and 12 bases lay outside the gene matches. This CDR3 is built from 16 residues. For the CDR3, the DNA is TGTGCCAGCAGCTCTTATTTACAGGGGACCCACTACGAGCAGTACTTC. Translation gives CASSSYLQGTHYEQYF.

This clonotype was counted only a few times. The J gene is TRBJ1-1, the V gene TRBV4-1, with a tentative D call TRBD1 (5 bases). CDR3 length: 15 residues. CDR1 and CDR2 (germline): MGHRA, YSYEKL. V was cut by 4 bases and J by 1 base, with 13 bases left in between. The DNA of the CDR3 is TGCGCCAGCAGCCGACGGGGGGGACGGAACACTGAAGCTTTCTTT. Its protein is CASSRRGGRNTEAFF.

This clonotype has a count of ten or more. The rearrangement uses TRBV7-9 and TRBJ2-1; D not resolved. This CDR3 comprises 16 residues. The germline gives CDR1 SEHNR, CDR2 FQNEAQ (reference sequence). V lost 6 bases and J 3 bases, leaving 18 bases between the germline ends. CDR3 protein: CASSRRRADRYNEQFF. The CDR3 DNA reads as TGTGCCAGCAGTAGGCGTCGGGCGGACCGCTACAATGAGCAGTTCTTC.

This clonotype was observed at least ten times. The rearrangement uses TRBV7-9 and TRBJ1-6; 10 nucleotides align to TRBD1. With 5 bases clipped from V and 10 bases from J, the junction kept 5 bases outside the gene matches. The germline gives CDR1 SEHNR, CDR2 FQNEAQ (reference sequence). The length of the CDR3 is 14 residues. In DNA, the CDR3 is TGTGCCAGCAGCCAGACAGGGGGCCGCTCACCCCTCCACTTT. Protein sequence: CASSQTGGRSPLHF.

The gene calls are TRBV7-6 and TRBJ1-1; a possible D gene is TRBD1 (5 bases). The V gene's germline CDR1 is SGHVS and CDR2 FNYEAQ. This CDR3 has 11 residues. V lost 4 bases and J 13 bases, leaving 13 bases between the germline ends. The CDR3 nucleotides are TGTGCCAGCAGCTCCGGGACGGAGGATTTCTTT. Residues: CASSSGTEDFF.

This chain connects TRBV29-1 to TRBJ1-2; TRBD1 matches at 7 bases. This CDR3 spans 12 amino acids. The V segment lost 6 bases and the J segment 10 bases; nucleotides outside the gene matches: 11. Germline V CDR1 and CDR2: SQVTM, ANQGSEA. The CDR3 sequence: CSVRQGSRVYTF. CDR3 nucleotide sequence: TGCAGCGTCCGACAGGGTTCAAGGGTCTACACCTTC.

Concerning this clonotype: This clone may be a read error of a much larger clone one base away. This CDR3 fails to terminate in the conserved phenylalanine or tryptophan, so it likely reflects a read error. CDR3 sequence reads: CASSEIPRGLETQYL. DNA of the CDR3: TGTGCCAGCAGTGAAATCCCCCGGGGGCTAGAGACCCAGTACTTA. The chain joins TRBV6-1 to TRBJ2-5; D tentatively reads TRBD1 or TRBD2 (6 bases each). Trimming took off 2 bases at V and 4 bases at J, with 14 bases between the two ends. CDR3 size: 15 residues. The V gene's germline CDR1 is MNHNS and CDR2 SASEGT.

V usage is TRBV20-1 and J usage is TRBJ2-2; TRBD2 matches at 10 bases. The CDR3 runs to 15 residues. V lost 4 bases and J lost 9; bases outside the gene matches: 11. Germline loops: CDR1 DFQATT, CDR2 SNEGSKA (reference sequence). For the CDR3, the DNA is TGCAGTGCTATTAATCCAGCGGGAGGGCCGCGGGAGCTGTTTTTT. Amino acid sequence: CSAINPAGGPRELFF.

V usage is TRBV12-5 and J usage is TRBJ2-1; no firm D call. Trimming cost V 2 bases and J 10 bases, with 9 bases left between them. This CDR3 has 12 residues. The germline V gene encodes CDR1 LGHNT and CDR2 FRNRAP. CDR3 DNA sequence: TGTGCTAGTGGTTTGTGGGGTACCGAGCAGTTCTTC. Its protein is CASGLWGTEQFF.

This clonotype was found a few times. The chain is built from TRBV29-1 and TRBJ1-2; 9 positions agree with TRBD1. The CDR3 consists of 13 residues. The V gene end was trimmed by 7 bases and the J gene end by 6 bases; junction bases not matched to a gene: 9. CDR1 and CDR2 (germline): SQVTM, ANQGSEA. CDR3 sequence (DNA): TGCAGCGCAGGGACAGGGCGACAGAATGGCTACACCTTC. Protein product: CSAGTGRQNGYTF.

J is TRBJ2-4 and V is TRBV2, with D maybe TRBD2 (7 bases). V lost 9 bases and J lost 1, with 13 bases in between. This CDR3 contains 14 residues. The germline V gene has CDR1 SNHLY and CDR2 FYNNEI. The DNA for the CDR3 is TGTGCCAGGAGGGGGGGAGAGGCCAAAAACATTCAGTACTTC. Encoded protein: CARRGGEAKNIQYF.

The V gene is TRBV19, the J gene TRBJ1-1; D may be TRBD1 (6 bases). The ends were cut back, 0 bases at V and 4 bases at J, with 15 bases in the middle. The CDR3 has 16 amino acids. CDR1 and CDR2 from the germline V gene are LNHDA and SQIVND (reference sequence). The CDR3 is CASSIDPEGGATEAFF. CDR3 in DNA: TGTGCCAGTAGTATAGATCCCGAGGGGGGGGCCACTGAAGCTTTCTTT.

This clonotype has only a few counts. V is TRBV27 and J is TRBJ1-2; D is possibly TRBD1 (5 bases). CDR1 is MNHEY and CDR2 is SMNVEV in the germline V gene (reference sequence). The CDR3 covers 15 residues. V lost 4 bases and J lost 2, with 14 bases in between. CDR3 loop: CASSWSTGDNYGYTF. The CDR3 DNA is TGTGCCAGCAGTTGGTCAACCGGGGACAACTATGGCTACACCTTC.